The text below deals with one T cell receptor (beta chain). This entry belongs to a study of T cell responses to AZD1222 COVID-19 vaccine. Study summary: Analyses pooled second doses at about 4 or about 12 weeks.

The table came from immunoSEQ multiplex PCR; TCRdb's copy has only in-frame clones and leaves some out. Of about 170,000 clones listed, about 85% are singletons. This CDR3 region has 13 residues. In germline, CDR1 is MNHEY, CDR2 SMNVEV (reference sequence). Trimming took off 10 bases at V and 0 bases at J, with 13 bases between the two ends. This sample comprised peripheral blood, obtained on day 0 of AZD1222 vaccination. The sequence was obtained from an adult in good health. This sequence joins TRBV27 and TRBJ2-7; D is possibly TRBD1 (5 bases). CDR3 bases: TGTGCCACCGCGCAGGGAAGCTCCTACGAGCAGTACTTC. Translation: CATAQGSSYEQYF.